This TCR beta chain came from a study of blood T cell repertoires in COVID-19. Trimming stripped 8 bases from V and 3 bases from J, with 4 bases between. Germline lookup yields CDR1 MDHEN and CDR2 SYDVKM. The CDR3 covers 10 residues. Clones were read by immunoSEQ multiplex PCR, and TCRdb kept only the in-frame ones, dropping some. The repertoire consists of a few hundred thousand clones, with about nine tenths occurring once and the leading ten covering less than 2%. This chain joins TRBV28 and TRBJ2-5; D call uncertain. This clonotype was obtained from a woman aged 55-69 years who had recovered from COVID-19. Sequenced: PBMCs or T cells enriched from blood (not recorded which). DNA for the CDR3: TGTGCCAGCTTCAAAGAGACCCAGTACTTC. Translating gives CASFKETQYF.